This is a list of T cell receptor beta chains from one sample in a study of shared clonotypes between healthy human individuals. Repertoires were generated with immunoSEQ multiplex PCR, while TCRdb's copy carries only in-frame clones and drops some. The repertoire holds some 2.4 million clones, with approximately 94% as singletons. Sequencing was performed on naive CD4+ T cells from PBMCs. The receptors derive from a young man in good health. Some clones in this sample may be carry-over from other donors' samples. Both conserved end residues are part of each CDR3. A D gene is named only where the DNA matches it firmly. Clone size is shown for a subset of rows, as once, few, many or a class of expanded clone.

v_call	d_call	clone_size	j_call	cdr3_length	cdr3_aa	cdr3_nt
TRBV4-2	.	.	TRBJ2-5	11	CASSPGGTQYF	TGTGCCAGCAGCCCTGGAGGGACCCAGTACTTC
TRBV11-2	.	.	TRBJ2-7	17	CASSLGQAGRSSYEQYF	TGTGCCAGCAGCTTAGGCCAGGCGGGCCGGTCGTCCTACGAGCAGTACTTC
TRBV18	.	.	TRBJ2-2	14	CASSPAQNTGELFF	TGTGCCAGCTCACCAGCACAGAACACCGGGGAGCTGTTTTTT
TRBV5-1	.	.	TRBJ1-1	14	CASSLSGVETEAFF	TGCGCCAGCAGCTTGTCGGGGGTGGAAACTGAAGCTTTCTTT
TRBV7-9	TRBD1	.	TRBJ2-5	15	CASSRSTGGRETQYF	TGTGCCAGCAGCCGCTCGACAGGGGGCAGGGAGACCCAGTACTTC
TRBV7-8	TRBD1	.	TRBJ2-1	13	CASSVDRGDEQFF	TGTGCCAGCAGCGTCGACAGGGGCGATGAGCAGTTCTTC
TRBV5-1	.	.	TRBJ2-1	12	CASSLSQGTLFF	TGCGCCAGCAGCTTAAGTCAGGGGACACTGTTCTTC
TRBV28	.	.	TRBJ1-2	14	CASSLWSLVGGYTF	TGTGCCAGCAGTTTATGGTCCTTGGTTGGTGGCTACACCTTC
TRBV30	.	.	TRBJ1-2	16	CAWSAPRRGTNYGYTF	TGTGCCTGGAGTGCACCTCGTAGAGGGACGAACTATGGCTACACCTTC
TRBV2	.	.	TRBJ2-3	13	CASSSDGTDTQYF	TGTGCCAGCAGTTCTGACGGCACAGATACGCAGTATTTT
TRBV10-3	.	once	TRBJ1-4	16	CAISPDGGRLNEKLFF	TGTGCCATCAGCCCAGACGGGGGACGCCTTAATGAAAAACTGTTTTTT
TRBV10-3	.	.	TRBJ1-1	13	CAISDGPADEAFF	TGTGCCATCAGTGACGGGCCTGCGGATGAAGCTTTCTTT
TRBV7-3	.	.	TRBJ2-1	14	CASSLTRGAHEQFF	TGTGCCAGCAGCTTAACGAGAGGGGCCCATGAGCAGTTCTTC
TRBV6-1	TRBD2	.	TRBJ2-1	18	CASSEPLPGLAVYNEQFF	TGTGCCAGCAGTGAACCCCTTCCGGGACTAGCGGTTTACAATGAGCAGTTCTTC
TRBV10-3	TRBD2	.	TRBJ2-1	13	CALAGPTYNEQFF	TGTGCCTTAGCGGGACCAACCTACAATGAGCAGTTCTTC
TRBV6-5	TRBD1	.	TRBJ1-5	14	CASSRTGINQPQHF	TGTGCCAGCAGCCGGACAGGGATCAATCAGCCCCAGCATTTT
TRBV10-3	TRBD1	.	TRBJ1-2	14	CAISEEGAIYGYTF	TGTGCCATCAGTGAGGAGGGGGCCATATATGGCTACACCTTC
TRBV5-1	.	.	TRBJ2-4	15	CASSLAGGGENIQYF	TGCGCCAGCAGCTTGGCCGGTGGAGGCGAAAACATTCAGTACTTC
TRBV19	.	.	TRBJ1-3	14	CASSMGRSGNTIYF	TGTGCCAGTAGTATGGGACGGTCAGGAAACACCATATATTTT
TRBV4-3	TRBD2	.	TRBJ2-1	15	CASSQDLGGVPEQFF	TGCGCCAGCAGCCAAGATCTCGGGGGGGTGCCGGAGCAGTTCTTC
TRBV29-1	TRBD1	.	TRBJ1-6	14	CSVRGQGYNSPLHF	TGCAGCGTTCGCGGACAGGGATATAATTCACCCCTCCACTTT
TRBV5-6	.	.	TRBJ2-1	15	CASSLEMSSYNEQFF	TGTGCCAGCAGCTTGGAAATGAGCTCCTACAATGAGCAGTTCTTC
TRBV7-2	.	.	TRBJ1-2	14	CASSYRAANYGYTF	TGTGCCAGCAGCTACCGCGCGGCTAACTATGGCTACACCTTC
TRBV28	TRBD2	.	TRBJ2-1	17	CASRVAGGLSSYNEQFF	TGTGCCAGCAGGGTAGCGGGAGGATTGAGCTCCTACAATGAGCAGTTCTTC
TRBV27	.	.	TRBJ1-2	13	CASRPGGNYGYTF	TGTGCCAGCAGGCCCGGCGGGAACTATGGCTACACCTTC
TRBV15	.	.	TRBJ2-1	15	CATRPTRSSYNEQFF	TGTGCCACCAGACCGACGAGGAGCTCCTACAATGAGCAGTTCTTC
TRBV9	.	.	TRBJ1-4	18	CASSGDPSRGPTNEKLFF	TGTGCCAGCAGCGGAGACCCCTCCAGGGGCCCAACTAATGAAAAACTGTTTTTT
TRBV28	.	.	TRBJ2-5	14	CASTPGGGGETQYF	TGTGCCAGCACTCCGGGGGGAGGGGGAGAGACCCAGTACTTC
TRBV29-1	TRBD2	.	TRBJ2-1	16	CSVEGQPSGRYNEQFF	TGCAGCGTTGAAGGCCAACCTAGCGGGAGATACAATGAGCAGTTCTTC
TRBV5-6	.	.	TRBJ1-5	14	CASSSGVRGQPQHF	TGTGCCAGCAGCTCGGGGGTGCGTGGTCAGCCCCAGCATTTT
TRBV6-6	.	.	TRBJ2-3	13	CASSYRSTDTQYF	TGTGCCAGCAGTTACCGTAGCACAGATACGCAGTATTTT
TRBV5-1	.	.	TRBJ2-7	13	CASSWSGEYEQYF	TGCGCCAGCAGCTGGTCAGGGGAGTACGAGCAGTACTTC
TRBV28	.	.	TRBJ1-3	15	CASSFSGATGNTIYF	TGTGCCAGCAGTTTTTCGGGGGCGACTGGAAACACCATATATTTT
TRBV28	.	.	TRBJ1-1	15	CASSFTAGTRSEAFF	TGTGCCAGCAGTTTTACGGCAGGGACGCGATCTGAAGCTTTCTTT
TRBV7-9	.	.	TRBJ1-1	17	CASSRRRGWVMDTEAFF	TGTGCCAGCAGCCGCCGACGGGGGTGGGTTATGGACACTGAAGCTTTCTTT
TRBV5-1	.	.	TRBJ1-2	14	CASSQKGGNYGYTF	TGCGCCAGCTCTCAGAAGGGAGGAAACTATGGCTACACCTTC
TRBV15	.	.	TRBJ2-7	14	CATSRDHRSDEQYF	TGTGCCACCAGCAGAGATCATCGGTCCGACGAGCAGTACTTC
TRBV7-8	.	.	TRBJ2-5	17	CASSLAGRRPLQETQYF	TGTGCCAGCAGCTTAGCGGGTCGGCGACCCCTCCAAGAGACCCAGTACTTC